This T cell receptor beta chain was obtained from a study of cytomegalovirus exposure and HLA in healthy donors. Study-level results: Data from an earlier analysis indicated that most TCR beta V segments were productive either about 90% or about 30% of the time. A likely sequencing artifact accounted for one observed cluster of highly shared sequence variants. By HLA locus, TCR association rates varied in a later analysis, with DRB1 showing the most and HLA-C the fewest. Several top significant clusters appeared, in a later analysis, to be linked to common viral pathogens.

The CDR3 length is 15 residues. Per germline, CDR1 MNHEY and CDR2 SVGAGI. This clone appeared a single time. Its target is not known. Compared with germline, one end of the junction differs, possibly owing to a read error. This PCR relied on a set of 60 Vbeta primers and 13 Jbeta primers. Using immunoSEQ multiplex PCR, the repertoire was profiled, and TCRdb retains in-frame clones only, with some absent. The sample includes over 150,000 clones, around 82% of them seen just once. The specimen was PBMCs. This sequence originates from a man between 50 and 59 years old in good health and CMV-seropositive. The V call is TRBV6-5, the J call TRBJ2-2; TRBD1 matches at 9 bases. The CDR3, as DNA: TGTGCCATCAGTGACTGGACAGGGGCGACCGGGGAGCTGTTTTTT. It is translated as CAISDWTGATGELFF.